This T cell receptor beta chain is drawn from a study of blood T cells in healthy people across ages (dated by TCRdb to the mid-2010s). With regard to the full study: In model experiments, template switching captured roughly one uniquely barcoded TCR beta cDNA molecule for every two T cells. Age-related changes in TCR beta repertoire diversity were measured in the study by deep sequencing normalized with unique cDNA molecular identifiers. The donors were divided into four age groups: young (average around 15 years), middle-aged (approximately 41), aged (62) and long-lived (around 87). To avoid experimental bias, donors of different ages were spread randomly across the sequencing lanes. For two donors (one aged 18 to 30 and one aged 80 or older), the study analyzed two additional independent replicas of 1 million unique cDNA reads from the same blood draw. Results and caveats for the whole study, not just this receptor: Estimates of total diversity based on one million sequenced T cells were considered lower bounds and underestimates. Compared with the aged group, the long-lived group had more naive CD4+ T cells, fewer expanded clones and increased TCR diversity, a pattern suggesting age selection. Bulk unsorted PBMC profiling prevented conclusive comparison of naive and antigen-experienced compartments. Donor CMV infection status was unknown, potentially confounding age-related changes in expanded clonotypes. As age increased, observed TCR beta diversity per million T cells dropped in a roughly linear way, and a significant reduction was already evident by age approximately 40. A strong correlation was found between observed TCR beta diversity and the percentage of naive T cells measured by flow cytometry.

The approximately 40 donors, aged about 6 to 100 years, were systemically healthy Caucasian individuals from Russia. Each donor gave ten milliliters of peripheral blood, collected into EDTA-treated Vacutainer tubes. Ficoll-Paque density-gradient centrifugation was used to isolate PBMCs, with at least 7 million per sample. Trizol reagent was used to extract total RNA from PBMCs, with at least 5.5 micrograms per sample. For every donor, flow cytometry on a PBMC aliquot measured the percentage of naive CD45RAhigh/CD27high T cells. Libraries were made using 5' RACE. The run used an Illumina HiSeq 2500. A second 7 to 11 cycle PCR used a sample-barcoded 5' primer and a J-beta primer mix. A template-switch 5' adaptor carrying 12 random nucleotides introduced a unique molecular identifier onto each TCR beta cDNA molecule. Each sample yielded at least 3 million CDR3-containing paired-end reads. The Mint cDNA synthesis kit, primed by a TRBC-specific oligonucleotide, was used to synthesize first-strand cDNA from all RNA. Following uracil-DNA glycosylase treatment, a first 18-cycle PCR with universal primers M1SS and BC2_uni_R was performed on all cDNA. The source study handled its data this way. Each sample was normalized by randomly selecting 1 million high-quality reads, each carrying a distinct molecular identifier. Reads sharing molecular identifiers were discarded rather than binned into consensus sequences. MiTCR, set to a Q25 quality threshold and the strictest error-elimination algorithm, was used for CDR3 identification, clonotype clustering and error correction. A nonparametric unseen species model using Euler transformation provided a lower-bound estimate of total TCR beta diversity. TCRdb cleaned the public reads at Q25 with fastp, built clones with MiXCR and kept in-frame beta chains. Rows matching on CDR3 protein sequence are summarized as one entry with the most common DNA and genes. These V and J calls are TCRdb output, not the study's own analysis. This sample gives over 1,300,000 distinct CDR3 sequences in total; roughly 59% of them show up just once. The top ten hold approximately 7% of the sample.

There are a few counts of this clonotype. It lacks a known antigen. Per-base qualities were not stored, and no clone one base away is much larger. The CDR3 sequence holds 15 residues, the cysteine and phenylalanine included. The DNA shown is the 45-base CDR3, in frame from base 1. The germline V gene yields MNHEY for CDR1 and SVGAGI for CDR2. After removal of 6 bases from V and 0 bases from J, the junction retains 3 bases not matched to a gene. The source of this sequence is a man between 18 and 35 years old in good health. This chain joins TRBV6-5 to TRBJ2-2, with 8 bases in between that match TRBD1. The specimen sequenced was blood. Here is the DNA: TGTGCCAGCAGCCCGGACAGGGCGAACACCGGGGAGCTGTTTTTT. Translated, it gives CASSPDRANTGELFF.